This T cell receptor (beta chain) comes out of a study of esophageal squamous cell carcinoma under preoperative chemotherapy listed by TCRdb under 2018. With regard to the full study: TCR repertoires were profiled in both peripheral blood T cells and tumor-infiltrating lymphocytes. The study assessed how paclitaxel-nedaplatin chemotherapy affected T-cell receptor repertoires in patients with esophageal squamous cell carcinoma. Repertoires were compared between samples taken before and after paclitaxel-nedaplatin therapy. About five patients with primary esophageal squamous cell carcinoma were included in the cohort.

In the paper's terms, the time point label means: after preoperative PTX-NDP chemotherapy. Before surgery, patients were given paclitaxel-nedaplatin as preoperative chemotherapy. Overall results and qualifications from the work: Only five or six patients with esophageal squamous cell carcinoma were analyzed, making for a small cohort. TCR diversity increased significantly in peripheral T cells after chemotherapy, but not in tumor-infiltrating lymphocytes. Paclitaxel-nedaplatin therapy caused immediate and substantial changes in clonotype frequency, and abundant clones were more likely to contract than to amplify. Post-treatment tumor-infiltrating lymphocytes appeared partly derived from peripheral T cells migrating into the tumor, not solely from local clonal changes.

Receptors were amplified or captured by PCR. The reads were generated on a HiSeq X Ten. High-throughput sequencing was used to characterize the TCR repertoires. The public reads were reanalyzed by TCRdb: fastp trimming at Q25, MiXCR alignment, in-frame beta chains only. Every CDR3 protein is listed once, alongside the most common genes and DNA of its rows. The sample records 30,000 or so distinct CDR3 sequences, around 50% of which are singletons. Together, the top ten hold less than 30% of the sample. About this clonotype: The antigen it binds to is not known. Its ends do not fully match the called genes, so a read error is possible.

Collection took place from a patient given preoperative chemotherapy. This clonotype originated in a human donor with esophageal squamous cell carcinoma. The donor label of this sample is uncertain.

The CDR3 is CASMGLQGASTGTLYF. The nucleotide sequence reads as follows: TGTGCCAGCATGGGCCTCCAGGGTGCGAGCACAGGTACGCTGTATTTT. The rearrangement joined TRBV7-8 to TRBJ2-3, with TRBD1 tentatively as D gene (5 bases match). CDR1 and CDR2 are read off the germline V gene as SGHVS and FQNEAQ. CDR3 length: 16 amino acids, cysteine to phenylalanine. CDR3 DNA only is kept here, 48 bases in frame from base 1.